Below are 21 T cell receptor beta chains sequenced from a single sample in a study of naive and memory T cell subsets. An equimolar mix of two oligonucleotides served as the beta constant-region primer for TRBC1 and TRBC2. Ligated cDNA was amplified by four rounds of PCR with nested alpha and beta constant-region primers and SP2. TCRdb fed the UMI-ligation and nested PCR reads into MiXCR, producing one record per CDR3 protein. The table includes over 100,000 distinct CDR3 sequences, 36% detected once. The sample taken for sequencing was central memory CD4+ T cells from blood. All receptors come from a human donor in good health.

The chain links TRBV28 to TRBJ2-5, with D unresolved. Germline CDR1 and CDR2: MDHEN and SYDVKM. V was clipped by 3 bases and J by 3 bases, with 11 bases between them. This CDR3 spans 14 amino acids. The CDR3 spells CASSFASRKETQYF. CDR3 in DNA: TGTGCCAGCAGTTTTGCGTCGCGGAAAGAGACCCAGTACTTC.

Here the CDR3 reads CASSLLGSQSSGNTIYF. The CDR3 DNA follows: TGTGCCAGCAGCTTGCTCGGGAGTCAGAGCTCTGGAAACACCATATATTTT. V is TRBV5-8 and J is TRBJ1-3; no definite D call. Germline V gene sequence: CDR1 SGHTS, CDR2 YDEGEE. Trimming removed 1 base from V and 0 bases from J, with 14 bases in between. The CDR3 length is 17 residues.

This chain connects TRBV3-1 to TRBJ1-4; TRBD1 agrees at 8 bases. The CDR3 extends over 16 amino acids. Trimming at V came to 0 bases and at J to 7 bases, leaving 7 bases not matched to a gene. Germline assignment: CDR1 LGHDT and CDR2 YNNKEL (reference sequence). Here the CDR3 DNA reads TGTGCCAGCAGCCAAGATCCGGCAGGGGGCCGTGAAAAACTGTTTTTT. Its translation is CASSQDPAGGREKLFF.

This clonotype was observed a few times. The chain is built from TRBV24-1 and TRBJ2-1; 11 nucleotides line up with TRBD2. CDR3 length: 16 amino acids. CDR1 and CDR2 (germline): KGHDR, SFDVKD. V lost 4 bases and J lost 3; bases outside the gene matches: 4. CDR3 in amino acids: CATSDGTSGVYNEQFF. For the CDR3, the DNA is TGTGCCACCAGTGACGGGACTAGCGGAGTCTACAATGAGCAGTTCTTC.

The CDR3 DNA sequence: TGTGCCAGTAGGACTGCATACGAGCAGTACTTC. Translating it yields CASRTAYEQYF. The chain links TRBV6-5 to TRBJ2-7; maybe TRBD2 (5 bases). The CDR3 spans 11 residues. Trimming left V 9 bases short and J 4 bases short, with 10 bases between. The germline gives CDR1 MNHEY, CDR2 SVGAGI.

This chain connects TRBV27 to TRBJ1-1; 10 bases map to TRBD1. The junction had 3 bases not matched to a gene; V was cut back by 3 bases and J by 5 bases. CDR1 is MNHEY and CDR2 is SMNVEV in the germline V gene (reference sequence). CDR3 length: 14 amino acids. The CDR3 nucleotides read TGTGCCAGCAGTTTCGGGGGACAGGGGACTGAAGCTTTCTTT. As protein: CASSFGGQGTEAFF.

The chain links TRBV5-1 to TRBJ2-3, with no clear D. Germline lookup yields CDR1 SGHRS and CDR2 YFSETQ. The CDR3 has 13 amino acids. Trimming stripped 6 bases from V and 3 bases from J, with 11 bases between. CDR3 sequence: CASNHKVTDTQYF. Here the CDR3 DNA reads TGCGCCAGCAATCACAAGGTGACAGATACGCAGTATTTT.

This clonotype was seen ten or more times. The V call is TRBV6-1, the J call TRBJ1-5; no definite D call. Germline values: CDR1 MNHNS, CDR2 SASEGT. The V gene lost 3 bases and the J gene lost 3 bases, with 0 bases spanning the gap. This CDR3 comprises 11 residues. CDR3 sequence: CASSDNQPQHF. For the CDR3, the DNA is TGTGCCAGCAGTGACAATCAGCCCCAGCATTTT.

The chain recombines TRBV29-1 with TRBJ2-3; D not resolved. V shed 6 bases and J shed 2 bases, with 18 bases lying between them. CDR3 length equals 15 residues. In germline, CDR1 is SQVTM, CDR2 ANQGSEA. The CDR3 spells CSVRLPPKLTDTQYF. DNA for the CDR3: TGCAGCGTGCGGCTTCCGCCGAAACTCACAGATACGCAGTATTTT.

The rearrangement joins TRBV7-2 to TRBJ2-1; no clear D gene. V was cut by 7 bases and J by 0 bases, with 13 bases left in between. This CDR3 spans 15 amino acids. From germline, CDR1 is SGHTA and CDR2 FQGNSA. This CDR3 is CASTPLPLSYNEQFF. The CDR3 DNA sequence: TGTGCCAGCACCCCACTACCCCTCTCCTACAATGAGCAGTTCTTC.

V usage is TRBV12-3 or TRBV12-4 and J usage is TRBJ2-7; 8 bases agree with TRBD2. V lost 6 bases to trimming and J lost 5 bases; unmatched junction nucleotides: 12. The CDR3 extends over 15 amino acids. The chain's CDR3 is CASSLPGTRLHEQYF. The CDR3, as DNA: TGTGCCAGCAGCCTCCCCGGGACTAGATTACACGAGCAGTACTTC.

This clonotype has only a few counts. The genes are TRBV7-2 and TRBJ2-3, with 10 positions matching TRBD2. Trimming took 2 bases from V and 4 from J; bases not matched to a gene: 6. CDR1 SGHTA and CDR2 FQGNSA come from the germline V gene. This CDR3 is 16 amino acids long. The CDR3 reads CASSLSPSGGADTQYF. The CDR3 coding sequence is TGTGCCAGCAGCTTAAGTCCTAGCGGGGGCGCAGATACGCAGTATTTT.

J is TRBJ2-3 and V is TRBV20-1; D possibly corresponds to TRBD2 (5 bases). The V gene's germline CDR1 is DFQATT and CDR2 SNEGSKA (reference sequence). CDR3 length equals 13 residues. V was trimmed by 7 bases and J by 1 base, leaving 12 bases between them. CDR3 loop: CSGYAGGTDTQYF. In DNA form, the CDR3 reads TGCAGTGGGTATGCGGGTGGCACAGATACGCAGTATTTT.

Note on this clonotype: This may come from a read error, since a much larger clone is one base off. The rearrangement joins TRBV6-1 to TRBJ2-3; possible D gene TRBD2, 5 bases. The V end was cut by 5 bases, the J end by 5 bases, with 8 bases between. CDR1 and CDR2 (germline): MNHNS, SASEGT. This CDR3 has 12 residues. Here the CDR3 reads CASSQLGDTQYF. DNA of the CDR3: TGTGCCAGCAGTCAACTAGGAGATACGCAGTATTTT.

CDR3 loop: CASRRPPDEQFF. The CDR3 nucleotides are TGTGCCAGCAGAAGGCCGCCCGATGAGCAGTTCTTC. The rearrangement links TRBV27 to TRBJ2-1; no reliable D call. The CDR3 is 12 amino acids. V was trimmed by 6 bases and J by 8 bases, leaving 11 bases between them. CDR1 is MNHEY and CDR2 is SMNVEV in the germline V gene (reference sequence).

The chain joins TRBV7-2 to TRBJ1-4; no clear D gene. Between the trimmed V and J ends, which lost 5 bases and 5 bases, there was a span of 9 bases. Germline assignment: CDR1 SGHTA and CDR2 FQGNSA. CDR3 length: 13 amino acids. The CDR3 coding sequence is TGTGCCAGCAGCCGCCTCAGAAATGAAAAACTGTTTTTT. As protein: CASSRLRNEKLFF.

There are many counts of this clonotype. The chain links TRBV14 to TRBJ1-6; possibly TRBD1 for D (6 bases). The ends were cut back, 5 bases at V and 11 bases at J, with 13 bases in the middle. CDR1 is SGHDN, CDR2 FVKESK, per germline. The CDR3 is made up of 13 amino acids. The CDR3 region is CASSLNQGPPLHF. In nucleotides, the CDR3 is TGTGCCAGCAGCTTGAATCAGGGGCCACCCCTCCACTTT.

This clonotype was counted only a few times. The V call is TRBV6-5, the J call TRBJ2-2; 8 positions match TRBD1. This CDR3 has 15 amino acids. The germline V gene has CDR1 MNHEY and CDR2 SVGAGI. V shed 11 bases, J shed 8 bases, and the junction held 16 bases outside the gene matches. CDR3 protein: CASSGVAGGLGELFF. The CDR3 DNA reads TGTGCCTCATCAGGTGTCGCAGGGGGCTTAGGGGAGCTGTTTTTT.

The chain is built from TRBV18 and TRBJ1-2, with TRBD1 identical over 9 bases. Germline CDR1 KGHSH, CDR2 LQKENI. V shed 4 bases, J shed 1 base, and the junction held 7 bases outside the gene matches. The CDR3 is 16 amino acids. CDR3 sequence: CASSQTGTGNNYGYTF. The CDR3 DNA reads TGTGCCAGCTCACAAACCGGGACAGGGAATAACTATGGCTACACCTTC.

This chain links TRBV5-8 with TRBJ2-1; maybe TRBD2 (6 bases). This CDR3 has 17 amino acids. V was trimmed by 2 bases and J by 0 bases, leaving 15 bases between them. The germline V gene encodes CDR1 SGHTS and CDR2 YDEGEE. CDR3 in DNA: TGTGCCAGCAGCTTCATCCGGTTTAGCGGCTCCTACAATGAGCAGTTCTTC. Translating it yields CASSFIRFSGSYNEQFF.

The sample holds a few counts of this clonotype. The chain employs TRBV6-4 and TRBJ2-7; 9 bases are a match to TRBD1. The germline V gene encodes CDR1 MRHNA and CDR2 SNTAGT. There are 14 residues in the CDR3. J lost 5 bases, V lost 6 bases, and 8 bases had no gene match. The CDR3 here is CASRGGQGDNEQYF. CDR3 bases: TGTGCCAGCAGGGGGGGACAGGGAGATAACGAGCAGTACTTC.